What follows are 21 T cell receptor beta chains derived from one specimen sequenced in a study of graft-versus-host responses after intestinal transplantation. These receptors have no known antigen. Only in-frame clones appear in the TCRdb table, and some are missing; sequencing was by immunoSEQ multiplex PCR. The data hold roughly 100,000 clones, with roughly 87% observed a single time. The source material was unstimulated CD4+ T cells sorted from spleen or lymph node cells, sampled before intestinal transplant. The receptor source for this set is a human donor who received an intestinal transplant.

Notes on this clone: This sample includes further DNA sequences coding for the same CDR3. This chain connects TRBV20-1 to TRBJ1-2; D remains ambiguous. Germline V CDR1 and CDR2: DFQATT, SNEGSKA (reference sequence). The CDR3 totals 11 residues. The germline V and J ends were trimmed by 3 bases and 4 bases, with 6 bases remaining between them. CDR3 in amino acids: CSARGSYGYTF. The DNA for the CDR3 is TGCAGTGCTAGGGGTAGCTATGGCTACACCTTC.

The gene calls are TRBV13 and TRBJ1-1; the D is unclear. The ends were cut back, 0 bases at V and 4 bases at J, with 12 bases in the middle. This CDR3 comprises 15 residues. Per the germline V gene, CDR1 is PRHDT and CDR2 is FYEKMQ (reference sequence). In DNA form, the CDR3 reads TGTGCCAGCAGCTTAGGTACTCCCCGGAGCACTGAAGCTTTCTTT. It specifies CASSLGTPRSTEAFF.

V gene TRBV7-6 combines with J gene TRBJ2-2; 10 positions agree with TRBD1. Germline V gene data show CDR1 as SGHVS and CDR2 as FNYEAQ. Trimming at V came to 1 base and at J to 5 bases, leaving 4 bases not matched to a gene. The CDR3 has 16 residues. CDR3 in amino acids: CASSLGGQGLTGELFF. In nucleotides, the CDR3 is TGTGCCAGCAGCTTAGGGGGACAGGGGTTGACCGGGGAGCTGTTTTTT.

Here the CDR3 reads CASGKGTTNEKLFF. The DNA of the CDR3 is TGTGCTAGTGGCAAGGGGACAACTAATGAAAAACTGTTTTTT. The gene calls are TRBV12-5 and TRBJ1-4, with D maybe TRBD1 (5 bases). There are 14 residues in the CDR3. Trimming took off 6 bases at V and 0 bases at J, with 8 bases between the two ends. CDR1 is LGHNT, CDR2 FRNRAP, per germline.

This chain joins TRBV7-3 and TRBJ2-2, with 9 bases matching TRBD2. The trim removed 1 base at V and 6 bases at J, leaving 12 bases unmatched. Per germline, CDR1 SGHTA and CDR2 FQGTGA. The CDR3 extends over 18 amino acids. CDR3 DNA sequence: TGTGCCAGCAGCTTAATATCCTCGGCTAGCGGGGTGGCCGGGGAGCTGTTTTTT. Protein product: CASSLISSASGVAGELFF.

This rearrangement joins TRBV4-2 to TRBJ2-3; 9 nucleotides match TRBD2. V gave up 2 bases and J gave up 5 bases; unmatched junction bases: 5. Looked up from germline, CDR1 is LGHNA and CDR2 is YNFKEQ. The CDR3 is made up of 15 amino acids. CDR3 sequence reads: CASSQMLAGKDTQYF. In nucleotides, the CDR3 is TGTGCCAGCAGCCAAATGCTAGCGGGGAAAGATACGCAGTATTTT.

The V and J genes are TRBV18 and TRBJ1-6, with 7 bases matching TRBD1. There are 16 residues in the CDR3. V lost 0 bases and J lost 4; bases outside the gene matches: 3. Germline V CDR1 and CDR2: KGHSH, LQKENI. The CDR3 region has the DNA TGTGCCAGCTCACCACCTCCAGGGGGTTATAATTCACCCCTCCACTTT. Encoded protein: CASSPPPGGYNSPLHF.

The chain carries TRBV5-1 and TRBJ1-2; TRBD1 agrees at 7 bases. Germline loops: CDR1 SGHRS, CDR2 YFSETQ. V shed 4 bases and J 2 bases; nucleotides not matched to a gene: 8. The CDR3 totals 15 residues. The CDR3 bases are TGCGCCAGCAGCCAGGGACAGATCAAAAACTATGGCTACACCTTC. Its translation: CASSQGQIKNYGYTF.

V is TRBV5-1 and J is TRBJ2-5; D is uncertain. Germline V gene data show CDR1 as SGHRS and CDR2 as YFSETQ. This CDR3 spans 13 amino acids. Trimming took 2 bases from V and 3 from J, leaving 8 bases between them. The CDR3 loop reads CASSLDTEETQYF. CDR3 sequence (DNA): TGCGCCAGCAGCTTAGACACGGAAGAGACCCAGTACTTC.

V gene TRBV6-5 combines with J gene TRBJ1-2; 7 nucleotides align to TRBD1. The CDR3 has 15 amino acids. J was trimmed by 3 bases and V by 4 bases; bases with no gene match: 8. Germline V lookup: CDR1 MNHEY, CDR2 SVGAGI. As DNA, the CDR3 is TGTGCCAGCAGTTCAAACCCCAGGGGGGACTATGGCTACACCTTC. It specifies CASSSNPRGDYGYTF.

This clone was recorded only once. The chain employs TRBV11-2 and TRBJ1-2; 7 positions agree with TRBD1. The V gene's germline CDR1 is SGHAT and CDR2 FQNNGV. This CDR3 spans 17 amino acids. Losses at the gene ends were 0 bases for V and 4 bases for J; bases not matched to a gene: 11. CDR3 protein: CASSLDGRDSLIYGYTF. CDR3 nucleotide sequence: TGTGCCAGCAGCTTAGACGGTCGGGACAGCCTTATCTATGGCTACACCTTC. The whole variable domain, filled in from reference TRBV11-2 and TRBJ1-2, reads EAGVAQSPRYKIIEKRQSVAFWCNPISGHATLYWYQQILGQGPKLLIQFQNNGVVDDSQLPKDRFSAERLKGVDSTLKIQPAKLEDSAVYLCASSLDGRDSLIYGYTFGSGTRLTVV.

The chain carries TRBV6-5 and TRBJ2-1; possibly TRBD1 or TRBD2 for D (5 bases each). CDR1 and CDR2 from the germline V gene are MNHEY and SVGAGI. CDR3 size: 13 residues. Trimming shortened V by 4 bases and J by 2 bases, and 6 bases separated the two germline ends. Here the CDR3 DNA reads TGTGCCAGCAGTTTGGGGGCCTACAATGAGCAGTTCTTC. Translation gives CASSLGAYNEQFF.

This rearrangement joins TRBV11-2 to TRBJ1-4; no reliable D call. The germline V and J ends were trimmed by 5 bases and 10 bases, with 14 bases remaining between them. Germline CDR1 SGHAT, CDR2 FQNNGV. This CDR3 comprises 13 residues. CDR3 DNA sequence: TGTGCCAGCAGCCAACAAGAGACCCGAAAACTGTTTTTT. Translated: CASSQQETRKLFF. Supplemented by reference TRBV11-2 and TRBJ1-4, the full variable domain reads EAGVAQSPRYKIIEKRQSVAFWCNPISGHATLYWYQQILGQGPKLLIQFQNNGVVDDSQLPKDRFSAERLKGVDSTLKIQPAKLEDSAVYLCASSQQETRKLFFGSGTQLSVL.

This clone was seen a few times. The chain couples TRBV6-5 to TRBJ1-2; weak D call: TRBD1 (5 bases). Germline assignment: CDR1 MNHEY and CDR2 SVGAGI. V was trimmed by 3 bases and J by 1 base, leaving 9 bases between them. The CDR3 totals 14 residues. CDR3 DNA: TGTGCCAGCAGTTATACTCAGGGTAACTATGGCTACACCTTC. The encoded protein is CASSYTQGNYGYTF.

The chain couples TRBV5-4 to TRBJ2-1; a weak D match, TRBD1 (5 bases). Germline CDR1 is SGHNT and CDR2 is YYREEE (reference sequence). The CDR3 contains 14 residues. Deletions cut 4 bases from V and 3 bases from J, with 11 bases between. CDR3 loop: CASSADKIYNEQFF. CDR3 in DNA: TGTGCCAGCAGCGCGGACAAGATCTACAATGAGCAGTTCTTC. Variable domain in full (rest from reference TRBV5-4 and TRBJ2-1): ETGVTQSPTHLIKTRGQQVTLRCSSQSGHNTVSWYQQALGQGPQFIFQYYREEENGRGNFPPRFSGLQFPNYSSELNVNALELDDSALYLCASSADKIYNEQFFGPGTRLTVL.

CDR3 DNA sequence: TGTGCCAGCTCGCCCCTGGCTAAAAATCTAGTAACCTCCTACAATGAGCAGTTCTTC. It is translated as CASSPLAKNLVTSYNEQFF. The chain uses TRBV14 and TRBJ2-1; D unclear. This CDR3 spans 19 amino acids. The germline gives CDR1 SGHDN, CDR2 FVKESK. The germline V and J ends were trimmed by 8 bases and 0 bases, with 26 bases remaining between them.

The rearrangement joins TRBV5-1 to TRBJ2-6; D ambiguous. CDR1 and CDR2 (germline): SGHRS, YFSETQ. V dropped 1 base and J dropped 0 bases, with 8 bases sitting between them. The CDR3 length is 16 residues. The CDR3 coding sequence is TGCGCCAGCAGCTTGAGCAGCTACTCTGGGGCCAACGTCCTGACTTTC. It yields the protein CASSLSSYSGANVLTF.

The chain joins TRBV5-1 to TRBJ2-2, with 9 bases that match TRBD2. J was trimmed by 4 bases and V by 1 base; bases with no gene match: 23. CDR1 and CDR2 (germline): SGHRS, YFSETQ. The CDR3 is made up of 22 amino acids. CDR3: CASSLRARESSGTNYLTGELFF. The CDR3 DNA follows: TGCGCCAGCAGCTTGCGGGCCCGAGAGTCTAGCGGGACCAACTACCTCACCGGGGAGCTGTTTTTT.

The V and J genes are TRBV7-9 and TRBJ2-2; D gene unclear. The CDR3 is made up of 14 amino acids. Germline V lookup: CDR1 SEHNR, CDR2 FQNEAQ (reference sequence). V lost 5 bases and J lost 7, with 14 bases in between. For the CDR3, the DNA is TGTGCCAGCAGCCCCGGCGTAGTCGGCGGGGAGCTGTTTTTT. Amino acids: CASSPGVVGGELFF.

The rearrangement uses TRBV11-3 and TRBJ2-1; D is unclear. Per the germline V gene, CDR1 is SGHNT and CDR2 is YENEEA. The length of the CDR3 is 15 residues. Trimming left V 1 base short and J 5 bases short, with 12 bases between. The CDR3 protein is CASSLGGSVNNEQFF. The CDR3 DNA sequence: TGTGCCAGCAGCTTAGGGGGATCCGTGAACAATGAGCAGTTCTTC. The full variable domain, its missing parts supplied by reference TRBV11-3 and TRBJ2-1, is EAGVVQSPRYKIIEKKQPVAFWCNPISGHNTLYWYLQNLGQGPELLIRYENEEAVDDSQLPKDRFSAERLKGVDSTLKIQPAELGDSAVYLCASSLGGSVNNEQFFGPGTRLTVL.

This chain joins TRBV19 and TRBJ2-5; TRBD2 aligns across 9 bases. Germline V gene lookup returns CDR1 LNHDA and CDR2 SQIVND (reference sequence). CDR3 length: 16 amino acids. V was clipped by 2 bases and J by 5 bases; unmatched bases: 9. The CDR3 protein is CASSIFAGGPGETQYF. The CDR3 DNA reads as TGTGCCAGTAGTATATTTGCGGGGGGGCCTGGGGAGACCCAGTACTTC. The full variable domain, completed using reference TRBV19 and TRBJ2-5, is DGGITQSPKYLFRKEGQNVTLSCEQNLNHDAMYWYRQDPGQGLRLIYYSQIVNDFQKGDIAEGYSVSREKKESFPLTVTSAQKNPTAFYLCASSIFAGGPGETQYFGPGTRLLVL.